This is a list of T cell receptor beta chains from one sample in a study of low-dose radiotherapy and immunotherapy resistance in tumors. TCRdb reprocessed the reads via MiXCR and lists one record per CDR3 protein. The table has around 64,000 distinct CDR3 sequences, about a quarter seen once. Sequences were derived from PBMCs, sampled before treatment. The source of these receptors is a male donor with rectosigmoid adenocarcinoma. Each CDR3 is given with its conserved first and last residue. Fields, in order: J gene, V gene, D gene, clone size, CDR3 protein, CDR3 DNA. The D gene is left open where the match is weak. Size is omitted from some rows. Given values are once, few, many or a class for expanded clones.

>TRBJ2-3|TRBV29-1|-|many
CSARGSSTDTQYF
TGCAGCGCACGGGGGTCTAGCACAGATACGCAGTATTTT
>TRBJ2-2|TRBV20-1|-|-
CSATTRPGELFFF
-
>TRBJ2-1|TRBV6-5|-|few
CASSSDANSYNEQFF
TGTGCCAGCAGCTCGGACGCGAACTCCTACAATGAGCAGTTCTTC
>TRBJ2-1|TRBV9|TRBD2|many
CASSARSGSSYNEQFF
TGTGCCAGCAGCGCAAGAAGCGGGAGCTCCTACAATGAGCAGTTCTTC
>TRBJ1-5|TRBV10-2|-|many
CATLQGGNQPQHF
TGCGCCACCCTCCAGGGAGGCAATCAGCCCCAGCATTTT
>TRBJ1-2|TRBV6-5|TRBD1|-
CASSYAGTAYGYTF
TGTGCCAGCAGTTACGCGGGGACAGCCTATGGCTACACCTTC
>TRBJ1-3|TRBV6-2/TRBV6-3|-|many
CASMFLGLNSGNTIYF
TGTGCCAGCATGTTTTTGGGACTAAACTCTGGAAACACCATATATTTT
>TRBJ2-3|TRBV6-5|-|many
CASSLLARGGTDTQYF
TGTGCCAGCAGCCTACTAGCGCGAGGGGGGACAGATACGCAGTATTTT
>TRBJ1-2|TRBV2|TRBD1|-
CASSTGTAGYTF
TGTGCCAGCAGTACCGGGACAGCTGGCTACACCTTC
>TRBJ2-1|TRBV7-6|-|-
CASSVGYNEQFF
TGTGCCAGCAGCGTAGGCTACAATGAGCAGTTCTTC
>TRBJ2-2|TRBV5-1|-|once
CASSLRAANTGELFF
TGCGCCAGCAGCTTGCGAGCGGCCAACACCGGGGAGCTGTTTTTT
>TRBJ2-1|TRBV7-2|-|-
CASSLLTSLNEQFF
TGTGCCAGCAGCTTATTGACCTCCCTCAATGAGCAGTTCTTC
>TRBJ2-7|TRBV20-1|-|few
CSAPAGIRDEQYF
TGCAGTGCCCCTGCCGGGATTAGGGACGAGCAGTACTTC
>TRBJ1-4|TRBV9|-|-
CASSPRASPQGLFF
TGTGCCAGCAGCCCCCGGGCGTCTCCGCAGGGACTGTTTTTT
>TRBJ1-2|TRBV5-6|TRBD1|many
CASSFGQGANYGYTF
TGTGCCAGCAGCTTTGGACAGGGTGCCAACTATGGCTACACCTTC
>TRBJ2-2|TRBV20-1|-|many
CSARENRRASNTGELFF
TGCAGTGCTAGAGAAAATCGGAGGGCGTCGAACACCGGGGAGCTGTTTTTT
>TRBJ2-7|TRBV19|-|-
CASSAPPAYEQYF
TGTGCCAGTAGTGCGCCCCCGGCCTACGAGCAGTACTTC
>TRBJ2-1|TRBV7-2|TRBD2|many
CASTRPGGYNEQFF
TGTGCCAGCACCCGCCCGGGAGGTTACAATGAGCAGTTCTTC
>TRBJ1-2|TRBV9|-|many
CASSVNDGYTF
TGTGCCAGCAGCGTAAACGATGGCTACACCTTC
>TRBJ1-1|TRBV1|-|many
CASSQAVPGRTEAFF
TGCGCCAGCAGCCAAGCCGTCCCAGGGCGGACTGAAGCTTTCTTT
>TRBJ1-1|TRBV6-2/TRBV6-3|-|once
CASSRTKNTEAFF
TGTGCCAGCAGTAGGACGAAGAACACTGAAGCTTTCTTT
>TRBJ2-5|TRBV20-1|-|many
CSACDQKETQYF
TGCAGTGCTTGCGATCAAAAAGAGACCCAGTACTTC
>TRBJ2-1|TRBV9|TRBD2|many
CASSANKDAGGRYNEQFF
TGTGCCAGCAGCGCCAACAAAGATGCGGGAGGGCGGTACAATGAGCAGTTCTTC
>TRBJ2-7|TRBV6-5|TRBD2|-
CASSSGLAGSYNEQYF
TGTGCCAGCAGTTCGGGACTAGCGGGGTCCTACAATGAGCAGTACTTC
>TRBJ1-1|TRBV5-1|-|-
CASSRDGRVATEAFF
TGCGCCAGCAGCAGGGACGGAAGGGTTGCCACTGAAGCTTTCTTT
>TRBJ2-1|TRBV2|-|many
CASTLDRYNEQFF
TGTGCCAGCACCCTGGACAGATACAATGAGCAGTTCTTC
>TRBJ2-3|TRBV4-3|-|many
CASSQARDSLRNTQYF
TGCGCCAGCAGCCAAGCGCGGGATAGCCTCCGAAATACGCAGTATTTT
>TRBJ1-1|TRBV12-3/TRBV12-4|-|-
CASRSAYTEAFF
TGTGCCAGCAGGTCGGCGTACACTGAAGCTTTCTTT
>TRBJ1-6|TRBV12-3/TRBV12-4|TRBD1|once
CASSRTGGNSPLHF
TGTGCCAGCAGCCGTACAGGGGGCAATTCACCCCTCCACTTT
>TRBJ2-3|TRBV28|TRBD2|many
CASSLRGGRRDTQYF
TGTGCCAGCAGTTTACGGGGCGGGAGGCGGGATACGCAGTATTTT
>TRBJ1-2|TRBV28|-|many
CASLGAGARQGYTF
TGTGCCAGCCTCGGGGCAGGGGCTCGTCAGGGCTACACCTTC
>TRBJ2-6|TRBV7-9|-|many
CASSSGTQYNSGANVLTF
TGTGCCAGCAGCTCCGGGACGCAATATAACTCTGGGGCCAACGTCCTGACTTTC
>TRBJ2-1|TRBV5-1|-|few
CASSLGPTEQFF
TGCGCCAGCAGCTTGGGGCCCACTGAGCAGTTCTTC
>TRBJ1-1|TRBV5-6|-|-
CASSLGAGTEAFF
TGTGCCAGCAGCTTGGGCGCGGGCACTGAAGCTTTCTTT
>TRBJ2-5|TRBV30|-|-
CAWSVGGSQETQYF
TGTGCCTGGAGTGTTGGTGGGAGCCAAGAGACCCAGTACTTC
>TRBJ2-5|TRBV5-4|TRBD1|many
CASSLQGAKETQYF
TGTGCCAGCAGCCTACAGGGGGCTAAGGAGACCCAGTACTTC
>TRBJ2-5|TRBV2|-|once
CASTPGGLRGTQYF
TGTGCCAGCACCCCTGGGGGCCTACGGGGGACCCAGTACTTC
>TRBJ1-3|TRBV7-9|-|many
CASTLVGGNTIYF
TGTGCCAGCACTTTGGTTGGGGGAAACACCATATATTTT
>TRBJ1-1|TRBV6-2/TRBV6-3|-|few
CASSLRGEAFF
TGTGCCAGCAGTTTACGGGGTGAAGCTTTCTTT
>TRBJ2-1|TRBV20-1|TRBD2|many
CSARGTSGGPYNEQFF
TGCAGTGCTAGAGGGACTAGCGGGGGGCCTTACAATGAGCAGTTCTTC